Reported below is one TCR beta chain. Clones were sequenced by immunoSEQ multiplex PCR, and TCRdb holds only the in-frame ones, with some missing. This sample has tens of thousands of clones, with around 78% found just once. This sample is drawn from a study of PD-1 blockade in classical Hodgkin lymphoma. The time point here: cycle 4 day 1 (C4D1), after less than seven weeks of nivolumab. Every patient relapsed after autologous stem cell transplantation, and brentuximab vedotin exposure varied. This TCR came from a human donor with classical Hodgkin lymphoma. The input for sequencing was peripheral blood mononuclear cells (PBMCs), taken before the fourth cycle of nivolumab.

As DNA, the CDR3 is TGTGCCATCAGTGAGACTAGCGGGGGGGCCTCCGGGGAGCTGTTTTTT. It codes for CAISETSGGASGELFF. The chain has TRBV10-3 and TRBJ2-2; 13 positions match TRBD2. The CDR3 has 16 residues. The J segment lost 6 bases and the V segment lost 2 bases, leaving 3 bases of the junction unmatched. Per germline, CDR1 ENHRY and CDR2 SYGVKD.